This passage covers 9 T cell receptor beta chains from one sample sequenced in a study of tumor and adjacent non-tumor tissue in lung cancer. RNA was extracted from bulk tissue without any cell sorting. More than 3 cm separated this lung sample from the edge of the tumor. The library came from three nested PCR rounds adapted from ARM-PCR protocols. TCRdb itself ran the multiplex PCR reads through MiXCR, one entry per CDR3 protein. Among fewer than 100,000 distinct CDR3 sequences, approximately 80% were seen once, and the ten largest hold less than 60%. Sequencing was done on a sample of distant non-tumor lung tissue. Receptors were obtained from a man between 60 and 75 years old with non-small cell lung cancer.

Turning to this clonotype: Relative to the germline gene, one junction end is altered; a read error may explain this. DNA of the CDR3: TGTGCCAGCAATCTCGATGGCAGGGGCAACTATGGCTACATCTTC. Residues: CASNLDGRGNYGYIF. The chain links TRBV11-2 to TRBJ1-2; weak D call: TRBD1 (6 bases). The CDR3 sequence is 15 residues long. Germline V gene lookup returns CDR1 SGHAT and CDR2 FQNNGV.

With regard to this clonotype: Compared with germline, one end of the junction differs, possibly owing to a read error. This rearrangement joins TRBV6-4 to TRBJ2-1; TRBD1 matches at 10 bases. CDR1 is MRHNA, CDR2 SNTAGT, per germline. The CDR3 covers 15 residues. The CDR3 spells CASSEGGQGHNEQSF. The CDR3 DNA is TGTGCCAGCAGTGAAGGGGGACAGGGGCATAATGAGCAGTCCTTC.

On this clonotype itself: This may arise from a read error, as a much more abundant clone is one base away. The rearrangement links TRBV7-9 to TRBJ2-5, with TRBD2 matching 9 bases. The CDR3 spans 16 residues. Germline-derived CDR1 and CDR2 are SEHNR and FQNEAQ (reference sequence). CDR3 bases: TGTGCCATCAGCTTAATGCTAGCGGGATCCCCCGAGACCCAGTACTTC. It is translated as CAISLMLAGSPETQYF.

In the case of this clonotype: This could be a read error, since a much larger clone is one nucleotide away. The chain recombines TRBV10-2 with TRBJ1-1; D is ambiguous. Per the germline V gene, CDR1 is WSHSY and CDR2 is SAAADI. The CDR3 runs to 13 residues. The CDR3 DNA is TGCACCAGCAGTACGAACAGAGACACTGAAGCTTTCTTT. Translated, it gives CTSSTNRDTEAFF.

Details on this clonotype: This clone may be a read error of a much larger clone one base away. This chain links TRBV29-1 with TRBJ1-2, with TRBD1 matching 9 bases. CDR1 SQVTM and CDR2 ANQGSEA come from the germline V gene. The ends lost 5 bases at V and 4 bases at J; junction bases unmatched: 8. CDR3 size: 14 residues. CDR3 loop: CSVPQGARAYGYTF. In DNA form, the CDR3 reads TGCAGCGTTCCACAGGGGGCCCGCGCCTATGGCTACACCTTC.

The V gene is TRBV20-1, the J gene TRBJ1-1, with unresolved D. Looked up from germline, CDR1 is DFQATT and CDR2 is SNEGSKA (reference sequence). Between the trimmed V and J ends, which lost 1 base and 4 bases, there was a span of 13 bases. The CDR3 covers 14 residues. The CDR3 nucleotides read TGCAGTGCTAGAGGCGGGGAGGCAATCACTGAAGCTTTCTTT. Translated: CSARGGEAITEAFF.

Remarks on this clonotype: Sequence at one end of the junction differs from germline and may be a read error. The chain uses TRBV5-6 and TRBJ1-1; the match to TRBD1 covers 8 bases. Germline assignment: CDR1 SGHDT and CDR2 YYEEEE. The CDR3 spans 14 residues. The CDR3 DNA is TGTGCCAGCAACCTGACAGGGGTGGACACTGAAGTTTTCTTT. Residues: CASNLTGVDTEVFF. Full variable domain (rest looked up from reference TRBV5-6 and TRBJ1-1): DAGVTQSPTHLIKTRGQQVTLRCSPKSGHDTVSWYQQALGQGPQFIFQYYEEEERQRGNFPDRFSGHQFPNYSSELNVNALLLGDSALYLCASNLTGVDTEVFFGQGTRLTVV.

As to this clonotype: Germline is not matched at one junction end, which may reflect a read error. CDR3 amino acids: CSACAASSYEQHF. The CDR3 nucleotides are TGCAGTGCGTGCGCAGCTAGCTCATATGAGCAGCACTTC. This chain links TRBV20-1 with TRBJ2-7, with a tentative D call TRBD2 (5 bases). The V gene's germline CDR1 is DFQATT and CDR2 SNEGSKA (reference sequence). This CDR3 comprises 13 residues.

About this clonotype: In this CDR3 the conserved last residue, phenylalanine or tryptophan, is missing, so a read error is likely. The chain carries TRBV12-3 or TRBV12-4 and TRBJ2-5; D unclear. V gave up 6 bases and J gave up 5 bases, with 16 bases separating them. This CDR3 has 14 residues. This CDR3 is CASSLNIGNETQYL. In nucleotides, the CDR3 is TGTGCCAGCAGCCTCAACATTGGAAATGAGACCCAGTACTTA.